This TCR beta chain was observed in a study of blood T cell repertoires in COVID-19. Overall study: PBMCs, B-cell-depleted T cells, or T cells provided the cDNA or gDNA that made up the material.

Sequencing used immunoSEQ multiplex PCR; TCRdb keeps in-frame clones, though not all of them. This table holds about 82,000 clones, around 80% found once. The CDR3 loop spans 15 amino acids. Germline V gene lookup returns CDR1 MGHDK and CDR2 SYGVNS. Trimming shortened V by 0 bases and J by 7 bases, and 15 bases separated the two germline ends. Sequenced: peripheral blood. V is TRBV25-1 and J is TRBJ1-1; D is perhaps TRBD1 (6 bases). This sequence originates from a man aged 55 to 70 with COVID-19, enrolled during active disease. The CDR3 DNA reads TGTGCCAGCAGTGAATACACAACAGGGCTAAGTGAAGCTTTCTTT. Residues: CASSEYTTGLSEAFF.